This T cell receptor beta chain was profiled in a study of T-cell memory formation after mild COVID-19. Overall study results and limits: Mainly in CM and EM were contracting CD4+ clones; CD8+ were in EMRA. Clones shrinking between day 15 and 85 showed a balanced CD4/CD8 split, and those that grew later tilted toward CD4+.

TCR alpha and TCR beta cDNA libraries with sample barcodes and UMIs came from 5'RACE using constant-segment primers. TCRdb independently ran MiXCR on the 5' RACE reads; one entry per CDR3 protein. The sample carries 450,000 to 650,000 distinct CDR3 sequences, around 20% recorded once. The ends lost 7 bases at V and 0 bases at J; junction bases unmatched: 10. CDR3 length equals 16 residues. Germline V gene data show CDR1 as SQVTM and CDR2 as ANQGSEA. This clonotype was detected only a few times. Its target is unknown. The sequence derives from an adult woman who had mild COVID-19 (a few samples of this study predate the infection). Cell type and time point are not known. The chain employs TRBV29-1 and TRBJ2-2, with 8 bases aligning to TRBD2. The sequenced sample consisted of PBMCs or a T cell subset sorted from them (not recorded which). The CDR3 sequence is CSAFLIAGTNTGELFF. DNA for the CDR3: TGCAGCGCCTTTTTAATAGCGGGAACGAACACCGGGGAGCTGTTTTTT.